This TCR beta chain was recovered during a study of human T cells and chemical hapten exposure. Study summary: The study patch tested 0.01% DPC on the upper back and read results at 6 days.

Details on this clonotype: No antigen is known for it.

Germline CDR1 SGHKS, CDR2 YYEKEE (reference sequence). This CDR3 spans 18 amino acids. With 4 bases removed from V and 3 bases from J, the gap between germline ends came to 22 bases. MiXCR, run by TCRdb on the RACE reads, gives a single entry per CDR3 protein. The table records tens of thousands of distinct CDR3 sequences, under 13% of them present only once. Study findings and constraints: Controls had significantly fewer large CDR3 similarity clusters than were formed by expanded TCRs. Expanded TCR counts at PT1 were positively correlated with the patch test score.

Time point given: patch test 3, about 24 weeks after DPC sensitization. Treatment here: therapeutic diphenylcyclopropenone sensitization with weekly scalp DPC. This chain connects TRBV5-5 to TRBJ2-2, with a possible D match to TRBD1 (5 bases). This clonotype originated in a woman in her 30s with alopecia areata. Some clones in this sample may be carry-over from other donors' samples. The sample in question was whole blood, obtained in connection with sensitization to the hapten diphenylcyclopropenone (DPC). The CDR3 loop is CASSGRLIQGSDTGELFF. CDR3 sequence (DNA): TGTGCCAGCAGCGGGCGTCTTATTCAGGGATCGGACACCGGGGAGCTGTTTTTT.